This T cell receptor beta chain was sequenced for a study of cytomegalovirus exposure and HLA in healthy donors. The PCR ran on 60 Vbeta and 13 Jbeta primers. The protocol was immunoSEQ multiplex PCR, while the TCRdb copy is restricted to in-frame clones and leaves out a portion. The sample has 170,000 or so clones, 70% to 90% seen once. Germline loops: CDR1 GTSNPN, CDR2 SVGIG (reference sequence). The ends were cut back, 4 bases at V and 1 base at J, with 10 bases in the middle. The CDR3 consists of 13 residues. This clonotype was sampled from a girl aged 5 to 17 in good health and CMV-seropositive. V and J are TRBV30 and TRBJ1-1; perhaps TRBD1 as D (5 bases). Sequencing input: PBMCs. The CDR3 DNA reads as TGTGCCTGGAAGGCAGGGTGGAACACTGAAGCTTTCTTT. This codes for CAWKAGWNTEAFF.